Included here is one TCR beta chain sequence, with context. Its specific antigen is unknown. The junction shows a germline mismatch at one end, possibly a read error. Patients with autoimmune disease history or receiving systemic immunosuppression were excluded from the trial. Peripheral blood for TCR sequencing was drawn from every dose cohort at baseline, at cycle 4 day 1 and at cycle 7 day 1. The samples were drawn from a first-in-human, open-label, multicenter phase I dose-escalation trial of ivuxolimab. Adults with locally advanced or metastatic melanoma, renal cell carcinoma, hepatocellular carcinoma or head and neck squamous cell carcinoma were enrolled in the trial. Before TCR sequencing, CD4+ T cells and CD8+ T cells from peripheral blood were sorted into separate populations. This sample was included in a study of OX40 agonist ivuxolimab in advanced cancers. For the wider study: Ivuxolimab, which targeted the costimulatory receptor OX40 (CD134), was an agonistic, fully human IgG2 monoclonal antibody. Intravenous ivuxolimab was administered to patients every 2 weeks at six dose levels: 0.01, 0.1, 0.3, 1.5, 3 and 10 mg/kg. Of the roughly 52 dose-escalation patients, hepatocellular carcinoma was present in 19, melanoma in approximately 15, renal cell carcinoma in 9 and head and neck cancer in 9. The dose-escalation cohort was 82.7% male with a mean age of about 60 years, ranging from roughly 20 to 80. Prior anti-PD-1, anti-PD-L1 or anti-CTLA-4 therapy was permitted, and checkpoint inhibitors had been received by about 36% of dose-escalation patients. Partial responses occurred in three dose-escalation patients: two with cutaneous melanoma and one with hepatocellular carcinoma. The purpose of peripheral TCRbeta sequencing was to test whether ivuxolimab changed TCR sequence diversity and led to clonal T-cell expansion. The paper describes the monotherapy dose-escalation part (N ≈ 52 patients) of the phase I trial of ivuxolimab.

Broad study findings and their caveats: Partial responders in the 0.1-3.0 mg/kg groups had among the lowest normalized peripheral clonal expansion, especially among CD8+ T cells. Antigen specificity was not determined for the clonally expanded peripheral T cells. After ivuxolimab, CD8+ T cells had more expanded clones than CD4+ T cells on average. At doses of 0.1 to 3.0 mg/kg, clonal expansion of both CD4+ and CD8+ blood T cells was observed from baseline to week 6. Low levels of normalized T-cell clonal expansion were also seen in some patients who did not respond.

Genomic DNA was extracted from sorted cells for sequencing of the TCRbeta CDR3 region. The immunoSEQ Assay was used to sequence the TCRbeta CDR3 regions. TCRdb carries this immuneACCESS record with in-frame sequences only. Its versions omit some clonotypes, under half of them owing to an unresolved V gene in the studies checked, with the rest unexplained. A total of approximately 70,000 clones appear in this sample, roughly 90% of them only once. Of the sample, 0.25% to 0.3% is held by the ten largest clones. CDR1 and CDR2 were assigned from the germline V gene as SNHLY and FYNNEI. The CDR3 runs 14 amino acids, cysteine and phenylalanine included. CDR3 DNA is the only sequence kept; it has 42 bases, read in frame from the first base.

The rearranged segments are TRBV2 and TRBJ2-7; no D segment can be confidently identified. The TCR comes from an adult with an advanced solid tumor such as melanoma, head and neck, liver or kidney cancer. The material was CD4+ or CD8+ T cells sorted from blood, obtained in a trial of the OX40 agonist ivuxolimab. CDR3 reads: CASSEDAWSYEQYF. Here is the DNA: TGTGCCAGCAGCGAAGATGCTTGGTCCTACGAGCAGTACTTC.